Described below is a single T cell receptor (beta chain) sequence and its context. Its antigen is not known. Sequenced by immunoSEQ multiplex PCR; TCRdb stores in-frame clones only, minus some. The repertoire holds fewer than 20,000 clones, roughly four fifths seen once, with roughly 8.1% in the top ten. CDR3 length equals 15 residues. From germline, CDR1 is SGHAT and CDR2 FQNNGV. J was trimmed by 4 bases and V by 1 base; bases with no gene match: 7. The time point here: newly diagnosed, previously untreated cHL patient sample. For comparison, PBMCs from newly diagnosed, untreated classical Hodgkin lymphoma were used. These data come from a study of PD-1 blockade in classical Hodgkin lymphoma. Study-level results: Before treatment, TCR diversity in newly diagnosed patients was reportedly lower than in healthy donors. There remain no defined causes for the repertoire differences, which possibly reflect disease activity or prior therapy.

The V call is TRBV11-2, the J call TRBJ2-7; TRBD2 aligns across 7 bases. Sequencing used peripheral blood mononuclear cells (PBMCs). The origin of this receptor is a human donor with classical Hodgkin lymphoma. The CDR3 coding sequence is TGTGCCAGCAGCTTAGTGGCTAGCGGAGAGTACGAGCAGTACTTC. Its protein is CASSLVASGEYEQYF.